This T cell receptor beta chain was found in a study of blood T cell repertoires in COVID-19. Clones were sequenced by immunoSEQ multiplex PCR, and TCRdb holds only the in-frame ones, with some missing. The data contain roughly 200,000 clones, roughly 89% of them singletons. Cohorts were determined from participant-reported clinical history. Looked up from germline, CDR1 is SEHNR and CDR2 is FQNEAQ (reference sequence). The CDR3 contains 15 residues. Deletions cut 5 bases from V and 3 bases from J, with 16 bases between. The chain couples TRBV7-9 to TRBJ1-2; D may be TRBD1 (5 bases). The sequenced sample consisted of PBMCs or T cells enriched from blood (not recorded which). The receptor comes from a woman aged 40-49 years with acute COVID-19. The CDR3 here is CASSPSRGSDYGYTF. The CDR3, as DNA: TGTGCCAGCAGCCCGAGCCGGGGGTCGGACTATGGCTACACCTTC. Full variable domain (outside the CDR3, taken from reference TRBV7-9 and TRBJ1-2): DTGVSQNPRHKITKRGQNVTFRCDPISEHNRLYWYRQTLGQGPEFLTYFQNEAQLEKSRLLSDRFSAERPKGSFSTLEIQRTEQGDSAMYLCASSPSRGSDYGYTFGSGTRLTVV.